The present T cell receptor beta chain was sequenced within a study of blood T cell repertoires in COVID-19. Study details: T cells, B-cell-depleted T cells, or PBMCs supplied cDNA or gDNA.

TCRdb's table, derived via immunoSEQ multiplex PCR, lists solely in-frame clones and lacks some. This table has roughly 360,000 clones, about 80% appearing once. The J segment lost 0 bases and the V segment lost 3 bases, leaving 12 bases of the junction unmatched. The CDR3 has 18 amino acids. CDR1 and CDR2 from the germline V gene are DFQATT and SNEGSKA (reference sequence). The clonotype originates from a human donor with acute or convalescent COVID-19. The donor label of this sample is uncertain. Sequencing was carried out using peripheral blood. The chain recombines TRBV20-1 with TRBJ2-1, with TRBD2 identical over 9 bases. The CDR3 nucleotides read TGCAGTGCTAGTCTGGGTAGCGGGGGCTTGAGCTCCTACAATGAGCAGTTCTTC. Its translation: CSASLGSGGLSSYNEQFF.